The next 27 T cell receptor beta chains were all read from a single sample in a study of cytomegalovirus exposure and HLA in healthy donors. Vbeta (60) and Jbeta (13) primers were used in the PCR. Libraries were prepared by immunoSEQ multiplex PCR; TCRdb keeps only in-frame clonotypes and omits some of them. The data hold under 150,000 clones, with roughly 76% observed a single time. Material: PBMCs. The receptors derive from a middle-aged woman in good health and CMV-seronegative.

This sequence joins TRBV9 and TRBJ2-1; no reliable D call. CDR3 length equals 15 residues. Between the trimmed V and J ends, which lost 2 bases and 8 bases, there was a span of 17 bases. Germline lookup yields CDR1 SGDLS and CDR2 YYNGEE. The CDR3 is CASSVSYPVIYEQFF. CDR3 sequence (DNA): TGTGCCAGCAGCGTGAGTTACCCGGTCATCTATGAGCAGTTCTTC.

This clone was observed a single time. CDR3 region: CASSLAVGELFF. CDR3 bases: TGTGCCAGCAGCTTAGCTGTAGGGGAGCTGTTTTTT. The rearrangement links TRBV11-2 to TRBJ2-2, with D uncertain. With 1 base removed from V and 8 bases from J, the gap between germline ends came to 5 bases. Germline loops: CDR1 SGHAT, CDR2 FQNNGV. The CDR3 spans 12 residues.

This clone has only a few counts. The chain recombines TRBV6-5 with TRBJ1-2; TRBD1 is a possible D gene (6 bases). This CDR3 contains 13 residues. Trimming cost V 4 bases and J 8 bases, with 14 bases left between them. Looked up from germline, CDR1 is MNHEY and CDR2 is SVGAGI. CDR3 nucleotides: TGTGCCAGCAGTTTAGGGGGAATGAAGGGCTACACCTTC. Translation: CASSLGGMKGYTF.

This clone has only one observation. The CDR3, as DNA: TGTGCCAGCAGCCTCGGACTAGCGGGGGAGCAGTACGTC. It encodes CASSLGLAGEQYV. The chain uses TRBV7-2 and TRBJ2-7; 12 positions agree with TRBD2. In germline, CDR1 is SGHTA, CDR2 FQGNSA. With V trimmed by 5 bases and J by 7 bases, 3 bases remained unmatched. The CDR3 is 13 residues long.

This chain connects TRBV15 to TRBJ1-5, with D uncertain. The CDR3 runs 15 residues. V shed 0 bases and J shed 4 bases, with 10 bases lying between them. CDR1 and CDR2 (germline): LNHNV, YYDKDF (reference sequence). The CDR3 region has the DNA TGTGCCACCAGCAGAGATCTCGGGGAGAATCAGCCCCAGCATTTT. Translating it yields CATSRDLGENQPQHF.

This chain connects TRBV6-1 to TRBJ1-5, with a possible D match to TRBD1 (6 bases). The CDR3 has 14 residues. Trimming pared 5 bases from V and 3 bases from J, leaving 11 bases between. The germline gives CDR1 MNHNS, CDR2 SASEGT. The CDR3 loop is CASSWDNSNQPQHF. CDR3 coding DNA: TGTGCCAGCAGTTGGGACAACTCCAATCAGCCCCAGCATTTT.

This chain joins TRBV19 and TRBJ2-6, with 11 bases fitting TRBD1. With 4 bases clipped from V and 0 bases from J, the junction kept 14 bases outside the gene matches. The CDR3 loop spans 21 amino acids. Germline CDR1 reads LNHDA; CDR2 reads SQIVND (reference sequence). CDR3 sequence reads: CASSNRATGQGASSGANVLTF. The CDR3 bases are TGTGCCAGTAGTAACCGCGCGACAGGACAGGGGGCAAGCTCTGGGGCCAACGTCCTGACTTTC. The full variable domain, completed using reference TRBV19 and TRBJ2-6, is DGGITQSPKYLFRKEGQNVTLSCEQNLNHDAMYWYRQDPGQGLRLIYYSQIVNDFQKGDIAEGYSVSREKKESFPLTVTSAQKNPTAFYLCASSNRATGQGASSGANVLTFGAGSRLTVL.

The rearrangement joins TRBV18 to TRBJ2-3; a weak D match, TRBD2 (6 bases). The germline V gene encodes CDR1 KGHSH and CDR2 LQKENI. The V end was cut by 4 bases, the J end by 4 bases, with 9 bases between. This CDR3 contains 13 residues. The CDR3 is CASSRLESDTQYF. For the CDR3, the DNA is TGTGCCAGCTCACGACTAGAGTCAGATACGCAGTATTTT.

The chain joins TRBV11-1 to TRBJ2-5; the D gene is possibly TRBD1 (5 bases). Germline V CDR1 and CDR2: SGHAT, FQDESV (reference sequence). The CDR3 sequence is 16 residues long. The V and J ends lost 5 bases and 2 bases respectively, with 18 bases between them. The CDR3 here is CASSKRRAQDQETQYF. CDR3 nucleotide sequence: TGTGCCAGCAGCAAAAGACGCGCACAGGATCAAGAGACCCAGTACTTC.

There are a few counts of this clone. The CDR3 protein is CASSTTGQFNYGYTF. CDR3 in DNA: TGTGCCAGCAGCACAACAGGACAGTTCAACTATGGCTACACCTTC. The chain joins TRBV6-5 to TRBJ1-2; a weak D match, TRBD1 (6 bases). The CDR3 contains 15 residues. The ends were cut back, 6 bases at V and 2 bases at J, with 16 bases in the middle. Germline V CDR1 and CDR2: MNHEY, SVGAGI.

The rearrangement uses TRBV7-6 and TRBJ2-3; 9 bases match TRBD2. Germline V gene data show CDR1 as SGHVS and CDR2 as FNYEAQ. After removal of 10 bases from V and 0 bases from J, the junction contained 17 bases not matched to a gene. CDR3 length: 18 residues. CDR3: CAIPRGGRKSFSTDTQYF. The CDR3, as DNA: TGTGCCATTCCGCGGGGGGGCCGTAAAAGTTTTAGCACAGATACGCAGTATTTT.

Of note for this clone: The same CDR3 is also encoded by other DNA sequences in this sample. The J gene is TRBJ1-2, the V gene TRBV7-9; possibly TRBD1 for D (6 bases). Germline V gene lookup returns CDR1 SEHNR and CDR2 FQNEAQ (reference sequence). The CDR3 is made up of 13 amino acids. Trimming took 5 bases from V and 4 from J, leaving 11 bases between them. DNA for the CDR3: TGTGCCAGCAGCCCAGGACAGAGCTATGGCTACACCTTC. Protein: CASSPGQSYGYTF. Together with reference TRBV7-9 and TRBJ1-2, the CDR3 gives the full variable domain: DTGVSQNPRHKITKRGQNVTFRCDPISEHNRLYWYRQTLGQGPEFLTYFQNEAQLEKSRLLSDRFSAERPKGSFSTLEIQRTEQGDSAMYLCASSPGQSYGYTFGSGTRLTVV.

The CDR3 DNA reads TGTGCCAGCAGGCCAGCATGGGGGGACAGGGGTTCCACCGGGGAGCTGTTTTTT. It translates to CASRPAWGDRGSTGELFF. The chain combines TRBV25-1 with TRBJ2-2, with 10 bases matching TRBD1. The ends lost 6 bases at V and 4 bases at J; junction bases unmatched: 14. This CDR3 spans 18 amino acids. Germline V lookup: CDR1 MGHDK, CDR2 SYGVNS.

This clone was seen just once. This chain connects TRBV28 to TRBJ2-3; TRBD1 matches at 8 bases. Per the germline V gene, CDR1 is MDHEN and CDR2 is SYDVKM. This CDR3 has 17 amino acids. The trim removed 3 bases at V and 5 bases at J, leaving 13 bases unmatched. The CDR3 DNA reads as TGTGCCAGCAGTTTGGTGCGAGGACAGGGTTTTCGAGATACGCAGTATTTT. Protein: CASSLVRGQGFRDTQYF.

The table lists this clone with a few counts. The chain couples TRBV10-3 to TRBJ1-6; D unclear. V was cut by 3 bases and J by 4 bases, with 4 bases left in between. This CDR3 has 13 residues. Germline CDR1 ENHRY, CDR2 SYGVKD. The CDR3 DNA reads TGTGCCATCAGTGAAACATATAATTCACCCCTCCACTTT. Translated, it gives CAISETYNSPLHF.

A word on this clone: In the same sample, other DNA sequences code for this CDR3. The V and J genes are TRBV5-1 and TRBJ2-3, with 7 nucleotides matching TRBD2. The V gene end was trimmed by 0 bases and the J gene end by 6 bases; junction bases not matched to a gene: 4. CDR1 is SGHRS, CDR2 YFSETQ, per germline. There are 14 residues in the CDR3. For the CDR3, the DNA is TGCGCCAGCAGCTTGGGGCAGGGAGGGGATACGCAGTATTTT. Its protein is CASSLGQGGDTQYF.

The CDR3 nucleotides read TGTGCCATCAGGAAGACAGGGGATCACTACGAGCAGTACTTC. Translated, it gives CAIRKTGDHYEQYF. J is TRBJ2-7 and V is TRBV10-3; 8 bases align to TRBD1. The trim removed 6 bases at V and 3 bases at J, leaving 7 bases unmatched. The V gene's germline CDR1 is ENHRY and CDR2 SYGVKD. The CDR3 runs 14 residues.

The CDR3 DNA reads as TGTGCCAGCAGTTCCTCAAAGGAGGGAAGCAATCAGCCCCAGCATTTT. Translated, it gives CASSSSKEGSNQPQHF. The V gene is TRBV28, the J gene TRBJ1-5; D remains ambiguous. V dropped 4 bases and J dropped 1 base, with 14 bases sitting between them. Germline V gives CDR1 MDHEN, CDR2 SYDVKM. The CDR3 sequence is 16 residues long. The full variable domain, rest sourced from reference TRBV28 and TRBJ1-5, is DVKVTQSSRYLVKRTGEKVFLECVQDMDHENMFWYRQDPGLGLRLIYFSYDVKMKEKGDIPEGYSVSREKKERFSLILESASTNQTSMYLCASSSSKEGSNQPQHFGDGTRLSIL.

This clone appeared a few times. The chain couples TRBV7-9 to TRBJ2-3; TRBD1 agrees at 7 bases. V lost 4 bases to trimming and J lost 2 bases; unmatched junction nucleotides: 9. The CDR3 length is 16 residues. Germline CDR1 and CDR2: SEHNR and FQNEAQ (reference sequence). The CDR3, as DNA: TGTGCCAGCAGCTCACTACCGGGACAGAACACAGATACGCAGTATTTT. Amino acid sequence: CASSSLPGQNTDTQYF.

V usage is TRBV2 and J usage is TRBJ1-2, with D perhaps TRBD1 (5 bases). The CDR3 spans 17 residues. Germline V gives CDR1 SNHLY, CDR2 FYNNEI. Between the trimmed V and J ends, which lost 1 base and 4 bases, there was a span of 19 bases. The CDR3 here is CASSEEVVTERSYGYTF. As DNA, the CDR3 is TGTGCCAGCAGTGAAGAGGTGGTGACAGAAAGAAGCTATGGCTACACCTTC. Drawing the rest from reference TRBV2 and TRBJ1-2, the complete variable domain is EPEVTQTPSHQVTQMGQEVILRCVPISNHLYFYWYRQILGQKVEFLVSFYNNEISEKSEIFDDQFSVERPDGSNFTLKIRSTKLEDSAMYFCASSEEVVTERSYGYTFGSGTRLTVV.

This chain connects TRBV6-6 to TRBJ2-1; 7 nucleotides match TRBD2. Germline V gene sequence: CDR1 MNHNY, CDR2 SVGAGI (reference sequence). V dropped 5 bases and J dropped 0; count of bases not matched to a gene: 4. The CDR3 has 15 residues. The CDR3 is CASSLADPSYNEQFF. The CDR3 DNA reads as TGTGCCAGCAGTCTAGCGGACCCCTCCTACAATGAGCAGTTCTTC.

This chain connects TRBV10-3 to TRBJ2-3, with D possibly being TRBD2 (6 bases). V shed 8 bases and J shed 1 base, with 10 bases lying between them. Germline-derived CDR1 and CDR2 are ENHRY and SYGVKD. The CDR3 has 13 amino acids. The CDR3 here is CAIGRRGTDTQYF. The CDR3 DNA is TGTGCCATCGGCCGGAGGGGCACAGATACGCAGTATTTT.

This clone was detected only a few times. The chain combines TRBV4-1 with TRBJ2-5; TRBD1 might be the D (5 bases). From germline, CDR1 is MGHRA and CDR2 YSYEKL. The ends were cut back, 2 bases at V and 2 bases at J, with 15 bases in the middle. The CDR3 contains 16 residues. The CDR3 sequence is CASSQPGKTAQETQYF. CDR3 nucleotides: TGCGCCAGCAGCCAACCCGGAAAGACAGCACAAGAGACCCAGTACTTC.

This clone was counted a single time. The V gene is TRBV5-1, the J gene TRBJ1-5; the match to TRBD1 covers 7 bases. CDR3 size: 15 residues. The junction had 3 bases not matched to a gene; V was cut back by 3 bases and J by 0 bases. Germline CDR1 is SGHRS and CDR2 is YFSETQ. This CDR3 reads CASSSQGDSNQPQHF. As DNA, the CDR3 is TGCGCCAGCAGCTCCCAGGGGGATAGCAATCAGCCCCAGCATTTT.

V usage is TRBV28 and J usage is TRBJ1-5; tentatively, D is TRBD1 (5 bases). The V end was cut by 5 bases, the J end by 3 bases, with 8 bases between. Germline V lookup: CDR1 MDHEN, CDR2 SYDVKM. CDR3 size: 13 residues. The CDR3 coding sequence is TGTGCCAGCAGTCACAGGATCAATCAGCCCCAGCATTTT. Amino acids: CASSHRINQPQHF.

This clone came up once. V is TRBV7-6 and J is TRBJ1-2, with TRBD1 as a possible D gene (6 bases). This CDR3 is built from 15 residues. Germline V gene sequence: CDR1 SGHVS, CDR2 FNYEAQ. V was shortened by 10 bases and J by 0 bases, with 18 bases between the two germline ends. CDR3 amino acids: CATTRQAVTNYGYTF. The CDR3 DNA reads TGTGCCACTACCCGACAGGCGGTTACTAACTATGGCTACACCTTC.

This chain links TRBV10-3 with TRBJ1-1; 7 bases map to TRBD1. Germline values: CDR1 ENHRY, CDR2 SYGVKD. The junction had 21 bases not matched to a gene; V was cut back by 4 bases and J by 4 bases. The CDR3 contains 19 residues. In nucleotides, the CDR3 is TGTGCCATCAGTGCAACGGGCAGCCTCCCAGTCCAGGGGGGCACTGAAGCTTTCTTT. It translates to CAISATGSLPVQGGTEAFF.